These 14 T cell receptor beta chains share one sample of origin, sequenced in a study of shared clonotypes between healthy human individuals. Assay used: immunoSEQ multiplex PCR; TCRdb lists only in-frame clones, some missing. The sample holds about 980,000 clones, roughly 72% seen once. The sequencing sample was made of memory CD4+ T cells sorted from blood. Subset of the sample: CD45RA-negative fraction. These receptors were collected from a man aged 18 to 29 in good health.

This chain connects TRBV6-1 to TRBJ1-2, with 9 bases matching TRBD1. The CDR3 length is 17 residues. Looked up from germline, CDR1 is MNHNS and CDR2 is SASEGT. The V segment lost 2 bases and the J segment 5 bases; nucleotides outside the gene matches: 12. In nucleotides, the CDR3 is TGTGCCAGCAGTGAACCCCTCCGACAGGGGGATCGGTATGGCTACACCTTC. Its translation: CASSEPLRQGDRYGYTF.

The chain is built from TRBV5-1 and TRBJ2-5; 8 nucleotides agree with TRBD1. Germline lookup yields CDR1 SGHRS and CDR2 YFSETQ. CDR3 size: 14 residues. The V segment lost 0 bases and the J segment 5 bases; nucleotides outside the gene matches: 3. The CDR3 loop reads CASSLGTGFETQYF. CDR3 coding DNA: TGCGCCAGCAGCTTGGGGACAGGGTTCGAGACCCAGTACTTC.

This clone was seen at least ten times. This chain uses TRBV4-3 with TRBJ2-2; D remains unclear. V was shortened by 0 bases and J by 0 bases, with 8 bases between the two germline ends. The CDR3 is 16 amino acids. In germline, CDR1 is LGHNA, CDR2 YSLEER. CDR3 sequence reads: CASSQEGFANTGELFF. The CDR3 DNA reads as TGCGCCAGCAGCCAAGAGGGGTTCGCGAACACCGGGGAGCTGTTTTTT.

This rearrangement joins TRBV7-2 to TRBJ2-7, with 7 bases aligning to TRBD1. CDR1 is SGHTA and CDR2 is FQGNSA in the germline V gene. CDR3 length: 15 amino acids. Trimming cost V 5 bases and J 4 bases; bases outside gene matches: 11. The CDR3 sequence is CASSQSDRREYEQYF. In DNA form, the CDR3 reads TGTGCCAGCAGCCAATCGGACAGGAGAGAATACGAGCAGTACTTC.

The rearrangement joins TRBV7-9 to TRBJ2-4; D assignment may be TRBD1 or TRBD2 (5 bases each). Germline values: CDR1 SEHNR, CDR2 FQNEAQ (reference sequence). There are 11 residues in the CDR3. V dropped 5 bases and J dropped 8 bases, with 7 bases sitting between them. CDR3: CASSRGDIQYF. CDR3 sequence (DNA): TGTGCCAGCAGCCGGGGCGACATTCAGTACTTC.

This chain uses TRBV19 with TRBJ2-6, with no clear D. V lost 6 bases and J lost 0, with 12 bases in between. The CDR3 is 16 amino acids. Germline V gene data show CDR1 as LNHDA and CDR2 as SQIVND (reference sequence). CDR3 amino acids: CASRFGQGSGANVLTF. The CDR3, as DNA: TGTGCCAGTAGATTCGGCCAAGGCTCTGGGGCCAACGTCCTGACTTTC.

In its sample, this clone was seen once. The rearrangement joins TRBV11-3 to TRBJ2-1; D is unresolved. Trimming stripped 3 bases from V and 3 bases from J, with 15 bases between. CDR1 and CDR2 (germline): SGHNT, YENEEA. The CDR3 is 16 amino acids. CDR3 coding DNA: TGTGCCAGCAGCTTCTCACCTGCCGTCGGCTACAATGAGCAGTTCTTC. This sequence encodes CASSFSPAVGYNEQFF.

The V gene is TRBV4-2, the J gene TRBJ2-2; TRBD1 matches 7 bases. The CDR3 loop spans 16 amino acids. V lost 1 base to trimming and J lost 5 bases; unmatched junction nucleotides: 7. The germline gives CDR1 LGHNA, CDR2 YNFKEQ. CDR3 in amino acids: CASSQVRGLETGELFF. CDR3 DNA sequence: TGTGCCAGCAGCCAAGTTAGGGGGCTTGAGACCGGGGAGCTGTTTTTT.

On this clone itself: The sample holds other DNA sequences that translate to the same CDR3. The V gene is TRBV5-1, the J gene TRBJ2-1; 13 nucleotides match TRBD2. CDR3 length: 16 amino acids. Germline CDR1 SGHRS, CDR2 YFSETQ. V lost 4 bases and J lost 2; bases outside the gene matches: 3. DNA of the CDR3: TGCGCCAGCAGCAGGACTAGCGGGGGTACCTACAATGAGCAGTTCTTC. Its protein product is CASSRTSGGTYNEQFF.

The V gene is TRBV5-6, the J gene TRBJ2-2; the D is unclear. Between the trimmed V and J ends, which lost 6 bases and 2 bases, there was a span of 14 bases. The CDR3 sequence is 15 residues long. Germline V lookup: CDR1 SGHDT, CDR2 YYEEEE. CDR3: CASTRRGLNTGELFF. CDR3 bases: TGTGCCAGCACCAGGCGAGGCCTTAACACCGGGGAGCTGTTTTTT.

This clone was seen once. The chain has TRBV7-8 and TRBJ2-5, with 16 nucleotides matching TRBD2. Germline assignment: CDR1 SGHVS and CDR2 FQNEAQ. This CDR3 contains 16 residues. V was clipped by 5 bases and J by 4 bases; unmatched bases: 4. The CDR3 region has the DNA TGTGCCAGCAGCCTCGGGACTAGCGGGAGGGTAGAGACCCAGTACTTC. This encodes CASSLGTSGRVETQYF.

The chain has TRBV5-8 and TRBJ2-7; D is undetermined. CDR3 size: 15 residues. Between the trimmed V and J ends, which lost 0 bases and 0 bases, there was a span of 10 bases. The germline gives CDR1 SGHTS, CDR2 YDEGEE. The CDR3 nucleotides read TGTGCCAGCAGCTTGGGGGTCGCAGCCTCCTACGAGCAGTACTTC. It codes for CASSLGVAASYEQYF.

The chain recombines TRBV7-2 with TRBJ1-6; D uncertain. Trimming left V 1 base short and J 10 bases short, with 8 bases between. Germline V gives CDR1 SGHTA, CDR2 FQGNSA. The CDR3 runs 13 residues. The CDR3 DNA reads TGTGCCAGCAGCTTAGATCTAGGCTCACCCCTCCACTTT. Encoded protein: CASSLDLGSPLHF.

J is TRBJ2-3 and V is TRBV28, with 7 bases aligning to TRBD2. The CDR3 extends over 14 amino acids. V trimming: 5 bases; J trimming: 13 bases; junction bases outside the gene matches: 15. Germline CDR1 MDHEN, CDR2 SYDVKM. In nucleotides, the CDR3 is TGTGCCAGCAGTGCGGGACTACCCGTTTTGACGGAGTATTTT. This translates into CASSAGLPVLTEYF.